This TCR beta chain was captured by sequencing in a study of Ad26.COV2.S vaccination and SARS-CoV-2 variants. Study-level information: Trial arm assignment for the donor was COV1001 Ad26.COV2.S.

V lost 6 bases, J lost 5 bases, and 19 bases lay in between. Germline assignment: CDR1 SQVTM and CDR2 ANQGSEA. The CDR3 totals 14 residues. Study-wide findings and caveats: Comparable non-spike TCR breadth was observed in vaccine and placebo recipients. Ad26.COV2.S recipients had broader spike-specific TCRs (P = 0.0014).

As for treatment: about 20 received Ad26.COV2.S at low or high dose, single or two shots; 5 received placebo; per-sample allocation not given. Repertoires come from day 63 after the first vaccine or placebo injection. This vaccine is an Ad26 vector that expresses the Wuhan-strain SARS-CoV-2 spike. Sequenced by immunoSEQ multiplex PCR; TCRdb stores in-frame clones only, minus some. The sample holds hundreds of thousands of clones, around 90% seen once. This clone was seen just once. The antigen is unknown. Specimen: peripheral blood, collected in a trial of Ad26.COV2.S vaccine versus placebo. The chain links TRBV29-1 to TRBJ2-5; D is unclear. The receptor's source is a person aged 18-60 years who received the Ad26.COV2.S COVID-19 vaccine or a placebo. For the CDR3, the DNA is TGCAGCGTCCTACTGGACCTTACACAGGAGACCCAGTACTTC. It is translated as CSVLLDLTQETQYF.